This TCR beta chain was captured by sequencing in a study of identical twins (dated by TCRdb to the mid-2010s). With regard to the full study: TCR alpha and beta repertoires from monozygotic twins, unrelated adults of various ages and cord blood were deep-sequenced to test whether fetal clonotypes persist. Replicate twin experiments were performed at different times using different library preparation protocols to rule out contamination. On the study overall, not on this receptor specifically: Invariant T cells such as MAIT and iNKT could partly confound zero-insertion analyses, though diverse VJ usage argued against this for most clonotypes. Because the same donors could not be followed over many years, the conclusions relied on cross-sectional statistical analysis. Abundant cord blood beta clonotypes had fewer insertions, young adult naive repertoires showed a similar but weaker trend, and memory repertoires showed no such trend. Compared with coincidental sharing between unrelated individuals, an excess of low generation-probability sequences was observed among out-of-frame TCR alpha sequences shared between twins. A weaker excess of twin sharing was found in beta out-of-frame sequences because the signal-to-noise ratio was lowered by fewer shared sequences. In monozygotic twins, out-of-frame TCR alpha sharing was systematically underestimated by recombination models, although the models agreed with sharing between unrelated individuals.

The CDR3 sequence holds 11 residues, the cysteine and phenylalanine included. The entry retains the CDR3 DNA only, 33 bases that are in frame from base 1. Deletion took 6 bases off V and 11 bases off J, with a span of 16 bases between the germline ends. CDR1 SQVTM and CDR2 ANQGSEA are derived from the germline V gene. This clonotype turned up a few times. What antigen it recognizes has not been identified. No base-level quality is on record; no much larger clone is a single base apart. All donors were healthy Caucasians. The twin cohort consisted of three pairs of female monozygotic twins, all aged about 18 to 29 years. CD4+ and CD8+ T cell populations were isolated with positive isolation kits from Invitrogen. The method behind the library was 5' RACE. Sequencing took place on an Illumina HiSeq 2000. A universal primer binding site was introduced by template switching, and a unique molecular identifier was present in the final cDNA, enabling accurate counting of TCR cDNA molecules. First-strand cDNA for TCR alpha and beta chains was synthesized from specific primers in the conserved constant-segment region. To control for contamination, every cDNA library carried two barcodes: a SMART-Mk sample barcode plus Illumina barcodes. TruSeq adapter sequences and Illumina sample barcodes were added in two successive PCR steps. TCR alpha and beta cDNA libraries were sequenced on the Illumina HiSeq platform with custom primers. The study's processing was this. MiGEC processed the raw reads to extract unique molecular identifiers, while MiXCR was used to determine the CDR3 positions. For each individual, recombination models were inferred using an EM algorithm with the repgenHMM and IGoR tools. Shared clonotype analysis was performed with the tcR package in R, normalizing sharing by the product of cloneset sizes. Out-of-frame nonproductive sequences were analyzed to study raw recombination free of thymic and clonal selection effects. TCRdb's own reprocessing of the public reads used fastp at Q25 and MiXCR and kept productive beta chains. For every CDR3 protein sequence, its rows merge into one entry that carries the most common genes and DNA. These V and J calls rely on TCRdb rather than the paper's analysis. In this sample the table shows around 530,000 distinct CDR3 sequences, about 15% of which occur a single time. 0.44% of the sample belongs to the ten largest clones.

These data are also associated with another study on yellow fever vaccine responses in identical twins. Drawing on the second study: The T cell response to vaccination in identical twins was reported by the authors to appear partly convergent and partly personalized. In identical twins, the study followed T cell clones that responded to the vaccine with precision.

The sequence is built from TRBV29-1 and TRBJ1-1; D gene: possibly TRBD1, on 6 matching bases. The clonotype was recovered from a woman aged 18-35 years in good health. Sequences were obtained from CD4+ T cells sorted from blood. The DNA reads TGCAGCGTAGCCACAGGGACTTGGGCTTTCTTT. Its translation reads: CSVATGTWAFF.